This TCR beta chain originates from a study of blood T cell repertoires in COVID-19. Trimming at V came to 2 bases and at J to 2 bases, leaving 5 bases not matched to a gene. The CDR3 sequence is 16 residues long. In germline, CDR1 is MNHEY, CDR2 SMNVEV (reference sequence). Assay used: immunoSEQ multiplex PCR; TCRdb lists only in-frame clones, some missing. The sample gives 75,000 to 90,000 clones, over 70% of which show up once; over 8.5% is in the top ten. The V call is TRBV27, the J call TRBJ2-5, with 10 bases lining up with TRBD1. Sample: peripheral blood. The sequence derives from an elderly man with acute or convalescent COVID-19. CDR3 amino acids: CASSLAGTGEQETQYF. The CDR3 DNA follows: TGTGCCAGCAGTTTAGCCGGGACAGGGGAACAAGAGACCCAGTACTTC.